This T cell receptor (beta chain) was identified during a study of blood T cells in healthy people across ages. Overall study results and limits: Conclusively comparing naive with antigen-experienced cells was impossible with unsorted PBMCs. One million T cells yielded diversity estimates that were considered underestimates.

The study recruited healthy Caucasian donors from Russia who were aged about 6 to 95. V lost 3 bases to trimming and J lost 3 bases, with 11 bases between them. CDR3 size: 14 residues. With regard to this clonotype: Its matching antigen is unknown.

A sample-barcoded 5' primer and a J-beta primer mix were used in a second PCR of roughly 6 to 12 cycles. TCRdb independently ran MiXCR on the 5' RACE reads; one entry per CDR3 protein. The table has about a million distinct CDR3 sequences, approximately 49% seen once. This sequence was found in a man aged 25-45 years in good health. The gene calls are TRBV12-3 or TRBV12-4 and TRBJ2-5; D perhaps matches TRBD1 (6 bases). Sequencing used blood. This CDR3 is CASSFARTEETQYF. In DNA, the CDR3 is TGTGCCAGCAGTTTCGCTCGGACAGAAGAGACCCAGTACTTC.